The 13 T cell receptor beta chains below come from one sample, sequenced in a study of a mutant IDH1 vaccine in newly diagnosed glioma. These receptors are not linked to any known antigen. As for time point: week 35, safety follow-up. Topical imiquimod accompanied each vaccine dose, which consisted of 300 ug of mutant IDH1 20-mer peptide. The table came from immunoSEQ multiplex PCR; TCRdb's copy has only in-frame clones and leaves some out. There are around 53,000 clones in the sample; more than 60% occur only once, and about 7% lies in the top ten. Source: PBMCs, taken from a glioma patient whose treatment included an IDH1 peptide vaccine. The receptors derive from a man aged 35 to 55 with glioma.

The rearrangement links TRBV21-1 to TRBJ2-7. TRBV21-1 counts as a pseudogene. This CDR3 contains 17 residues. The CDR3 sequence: CASRPVGPGRNPYEQYF. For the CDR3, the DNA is TGTGCCAGCAGGCCCGTCGGCCCGGGACGGAACCCCTACGAGCAGTACTTC.

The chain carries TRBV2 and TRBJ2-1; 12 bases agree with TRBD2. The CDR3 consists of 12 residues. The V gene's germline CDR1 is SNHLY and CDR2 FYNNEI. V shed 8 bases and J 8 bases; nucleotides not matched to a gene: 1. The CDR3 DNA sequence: TGTGCCAGCCGACTAGCGGGGGATGAGCAGTTCTTC. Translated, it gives CASRLAGDEQFF.

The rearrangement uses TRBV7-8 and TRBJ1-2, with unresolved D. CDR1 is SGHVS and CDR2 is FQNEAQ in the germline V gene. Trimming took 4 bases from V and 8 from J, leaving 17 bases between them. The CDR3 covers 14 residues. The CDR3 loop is CASSSWEETGGYTF. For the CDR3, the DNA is TGTGCCAGCAGCTCTTGGGAGGAAACGGGAGGCTACACCTTC.

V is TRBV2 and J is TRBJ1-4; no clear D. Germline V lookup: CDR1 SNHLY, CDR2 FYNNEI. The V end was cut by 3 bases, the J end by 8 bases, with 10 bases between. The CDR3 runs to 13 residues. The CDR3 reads CASSEQLLEKLFF. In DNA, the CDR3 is TGTGCCAGCAGTGAGCAGCTACTAGAAAAACTGTTTTTT.

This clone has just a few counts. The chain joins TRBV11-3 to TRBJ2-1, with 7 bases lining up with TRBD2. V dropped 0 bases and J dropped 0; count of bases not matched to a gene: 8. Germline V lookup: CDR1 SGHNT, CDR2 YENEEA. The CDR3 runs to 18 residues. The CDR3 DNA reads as TGTGCCAGCAGCTTAGATCAGGGAGGGACCAGCTCCTACAATGAGCAGTTCTTC. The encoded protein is CASSLDQGGTSSYNEQFF.

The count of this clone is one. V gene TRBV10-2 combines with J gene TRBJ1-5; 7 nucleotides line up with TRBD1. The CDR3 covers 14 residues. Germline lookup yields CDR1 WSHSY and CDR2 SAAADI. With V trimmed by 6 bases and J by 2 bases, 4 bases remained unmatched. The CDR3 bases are TGCGCCAGCAGATACGGACAGGGCAATCAGCCCCAGCATTTT. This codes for CASRYGQGNQPQHF.

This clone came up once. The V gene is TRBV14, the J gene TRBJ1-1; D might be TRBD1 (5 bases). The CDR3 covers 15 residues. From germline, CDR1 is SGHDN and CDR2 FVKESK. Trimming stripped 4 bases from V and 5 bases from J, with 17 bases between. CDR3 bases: TGTGCCAGCAGCCCCCTAGGGGTGGGGGGAACTGAAGCTTTCTTT. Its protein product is CASSPLGVGGTEAFF.

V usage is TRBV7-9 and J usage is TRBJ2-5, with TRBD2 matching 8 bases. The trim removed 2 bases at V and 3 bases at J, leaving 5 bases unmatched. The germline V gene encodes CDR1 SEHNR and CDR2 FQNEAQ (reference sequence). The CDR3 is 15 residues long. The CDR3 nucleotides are TGTGCCAGCAGCTTATCGGCGGGGGGAAAAGAGACCCAGTACTTC. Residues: CASSLSAGGKETQYF.

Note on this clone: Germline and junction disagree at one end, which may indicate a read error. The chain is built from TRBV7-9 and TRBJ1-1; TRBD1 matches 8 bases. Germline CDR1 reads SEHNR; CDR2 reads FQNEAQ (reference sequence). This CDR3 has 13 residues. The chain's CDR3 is CASSWTGNAEAFF. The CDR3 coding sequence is TGTGCCAGCAGCTGGACAGGGAACGCTGAAGCTTTCTTT.

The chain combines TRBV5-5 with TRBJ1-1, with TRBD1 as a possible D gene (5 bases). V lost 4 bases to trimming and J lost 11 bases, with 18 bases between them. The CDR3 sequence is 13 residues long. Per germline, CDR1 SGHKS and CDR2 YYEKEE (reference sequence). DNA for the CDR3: TGTGCCAGCAGCCCTGCGTGGGCAGGGTTGGCTTTCTTT. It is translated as CASSPAWAGLAFF.

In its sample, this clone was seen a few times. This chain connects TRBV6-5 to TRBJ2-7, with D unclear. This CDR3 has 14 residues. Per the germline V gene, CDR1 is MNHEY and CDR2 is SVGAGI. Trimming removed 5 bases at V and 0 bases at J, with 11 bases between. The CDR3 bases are TGTGCCAGCAGTACCGACTGGGGCTCCTACGAGCAGTACTTC. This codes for CASSTDWGSYEQYF.

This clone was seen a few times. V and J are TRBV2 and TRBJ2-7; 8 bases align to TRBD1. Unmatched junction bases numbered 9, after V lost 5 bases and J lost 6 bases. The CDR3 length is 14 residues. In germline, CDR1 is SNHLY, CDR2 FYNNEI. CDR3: CASSSQGVRVEQYF. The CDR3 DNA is TGTGCCAGCAGTTCACAGGGGGTCCGGGTCGAGCAGTACTTC.

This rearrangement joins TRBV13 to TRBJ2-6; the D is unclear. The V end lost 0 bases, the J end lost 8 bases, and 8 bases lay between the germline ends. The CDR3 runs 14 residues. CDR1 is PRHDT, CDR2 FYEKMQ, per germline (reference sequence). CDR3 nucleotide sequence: TGTGCCAGCAGCTTAGGGGGCTTAACCAACGTCCTGACTTTC. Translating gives CASSLGGLTNVLTF.